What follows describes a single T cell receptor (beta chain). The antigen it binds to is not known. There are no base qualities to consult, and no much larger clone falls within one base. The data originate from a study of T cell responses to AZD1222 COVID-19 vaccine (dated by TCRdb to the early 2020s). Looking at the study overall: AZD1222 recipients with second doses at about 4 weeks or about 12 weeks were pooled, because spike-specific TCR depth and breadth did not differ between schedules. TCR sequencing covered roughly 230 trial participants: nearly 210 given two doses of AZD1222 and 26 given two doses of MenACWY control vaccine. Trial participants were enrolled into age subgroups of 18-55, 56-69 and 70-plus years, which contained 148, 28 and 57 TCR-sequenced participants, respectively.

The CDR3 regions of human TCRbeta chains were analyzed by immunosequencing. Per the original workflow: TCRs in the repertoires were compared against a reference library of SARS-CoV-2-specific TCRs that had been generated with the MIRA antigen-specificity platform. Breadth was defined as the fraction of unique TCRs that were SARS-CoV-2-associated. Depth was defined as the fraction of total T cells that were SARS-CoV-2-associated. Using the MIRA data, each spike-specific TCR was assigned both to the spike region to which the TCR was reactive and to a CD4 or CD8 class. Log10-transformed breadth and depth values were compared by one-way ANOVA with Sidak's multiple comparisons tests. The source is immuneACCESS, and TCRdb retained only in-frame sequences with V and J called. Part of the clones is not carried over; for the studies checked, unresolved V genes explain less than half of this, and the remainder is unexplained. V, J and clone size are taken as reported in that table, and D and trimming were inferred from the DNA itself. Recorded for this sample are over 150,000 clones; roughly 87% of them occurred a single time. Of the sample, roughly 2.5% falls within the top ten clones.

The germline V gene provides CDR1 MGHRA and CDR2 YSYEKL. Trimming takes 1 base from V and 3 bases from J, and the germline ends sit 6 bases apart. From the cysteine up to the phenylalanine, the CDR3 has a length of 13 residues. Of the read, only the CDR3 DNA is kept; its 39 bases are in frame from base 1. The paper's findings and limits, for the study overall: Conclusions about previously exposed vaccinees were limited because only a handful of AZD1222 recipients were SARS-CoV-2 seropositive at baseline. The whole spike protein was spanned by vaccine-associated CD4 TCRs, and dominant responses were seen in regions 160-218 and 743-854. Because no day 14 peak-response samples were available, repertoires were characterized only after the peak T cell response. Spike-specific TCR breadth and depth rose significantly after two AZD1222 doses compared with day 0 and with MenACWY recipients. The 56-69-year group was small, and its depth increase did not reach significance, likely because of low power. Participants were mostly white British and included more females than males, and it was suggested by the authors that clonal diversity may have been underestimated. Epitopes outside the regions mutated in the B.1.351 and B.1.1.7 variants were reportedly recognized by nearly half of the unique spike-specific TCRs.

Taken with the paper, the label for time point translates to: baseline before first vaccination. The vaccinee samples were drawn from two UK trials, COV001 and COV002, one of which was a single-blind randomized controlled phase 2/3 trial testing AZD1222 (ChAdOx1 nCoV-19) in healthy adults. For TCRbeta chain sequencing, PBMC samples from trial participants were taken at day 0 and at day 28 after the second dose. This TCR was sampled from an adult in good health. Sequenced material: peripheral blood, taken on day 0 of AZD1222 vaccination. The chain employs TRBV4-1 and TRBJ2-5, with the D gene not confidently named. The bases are TGCGCCAGCAGCCAAGTAGGTGAAGAGACCCAGTACTTC. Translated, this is CASSQVGEETQYF.